This TCR beta chain was captured in a study of cytomegalovirus exposure and HLA in healthy donors. Overall study findings and caveats: TRBV6-2, TRBV6-3 and some other V segments were excluded as indistinguishable.

This CDR3 spans 13 amino acids. Germline V lookup: CDR1 SGHKS, CDR2 YYEKEE (reference sequence). V gave up 6 bases and J gave up 0 bases, with 7 bases separating them. Primers: 60 Vbeta forward and 13 Jbeta reverse. TCRdb's table, derived via immunoSEQ multiplex PCR, lists solely in-frame clones and lacks some. The table lists about 88,000 clones. About this clone itself: Its antigen is not known.

This TCR derives from a girl aged 10 to 17 in good health and CMV-seropositive. The chain joins TRBV5-5 to TRBJ1-3; D remains unclear. Source material: PBMCs. The CDR3, as DNA: TGTGCCAGCAACTCAAACTCTGGAAACACCATATATTTT. Encoded protein: CASNSNSGNTIYF.